What follows are 26 T cell receptor beta chains derived from one specimen sequenced in a study of OX40 agonist ivuxolimab in advanced cancers. The table came from immunoSEQ multiplex PCR; TCRdb's copy has only in-frame clones and leaves some out. The sample contains around 47,000 clones, less than 90% of which appear only once. The input for sequencing was CD4+ or CD8+ T cells sorted from blood, taken in a trial of the OX40 agonist ivuxolimab. The origin of the receptors is an adult with an advanced solid tumor such as melanoma, head and neck, liver or kidney cancer.

The count of this clone is one. This rearrangement joins TRBV5-6 to TRBJ2-5, with D possibly TRBD1 on 6 matching bases. The ends were cut back, 4 bases at V and 1 base at J, with 14 bases in the middle. Germline V gene data show CDR1 as SGHDT and CDR2 as YYEEEE. The CDR3 consists of 15 residues. This CDR3 reads CASSPVQGAQETQYF. CDR3 nucleotide sequence: TGTGCCAGCAGCCCGGTACAGGGTGCCCAAGAGACCCAGTACTTC.

As regards this clone: At one of its ends the junction is not consistent with the germline gene, which may arise from a read error. This chain joins TRBV7-7 and TRBJ2-2, with 8 bases that match TRBD1. This CDR3 spans 15 amino acids. Looked up from germline, CDR1 is SSHAT and CDR2 is FNYEAQ (reference sequence). The DNA of the CDR3 is TGTGCTAGCAGCTTTGGGACAGGGAACACCGGGGAGCTGTTTTTT. This codes for CASSFGTGNTGELFF.

The genes are TRBV6-5 and TRBJ1-1; the D is unclear. Per germline, CDR1 MNHEY and CDR2 SVGAGI. This CDR3 is 12 amino acids long. The V and J ends lost 7 bases and 5 bases respectively, with 11 bases between them. In DNA form, the CDR3 reads TGTGCCAGCATAGCTGGGGAAACTGAAGCTTTCTTT. Translating it yields CASIAGETEAFF.

The chain uses TRBV9 and TRBJ2-7, with 9 bases identical to TRBD1. CDR3 size: 15 residues. Germline V CDR1 and CDR2: SGDLS, YYNGEE. V dropped 3 bases and J dropped 3; count of bases not matched to a gene: 7. CDR3 residues: CASSAAGTGFYEQYF. The CDR3 nucleotides are TGTGCCAGCAGCGCAGCCGGGACAGGGTTCTACGAGCAGTACTTC.

V gene TRBV5-5 combines with J gene TRBJ1-1; the match to TRBD1 covers 8 bases. V shed 5 bases, J shed 4 bases, and the junction held 4 bases outside the gene matches. The CDR3 is 13 residues long. Per the germline V gene, CDR1 is SGHKS and CDR2 is YYEKEE (reference sequence). The CDR3 region has the DNA TGTGCCAGCAGAGACACAGGGGGCACTGAAGCTTTCTTT. Translation gives CASRDTGGTEAFF.

V usage is TRBV5-1 and J usage is TRBJ2-5; TRBD2 agrees at 9 bases. This CDR3 comprises 16 residues. Germline CDR1 reads SGHRS; CDR2 reads YFSETQ. After removal of 0 bases from V and 2 bases from J, the junction contained 5 bases not matched to a gene. The CDR3 coding sequence is TGCGCCAGCAGCTTGGAGGCTAGCGGGGTTCAAGAGACCCAGTACTTC. Its translation: CASSLEASGVQETQYF.

V and J are TRBV6-1 and TRBJ1-5; tentatively, D is TRBD1 (6 bases). Trimming took 6 bases from V and 5 from J, leaving 11 bases between them. CDR1 MNHNS and CDR2 SASEGT come from the germline V gene. The CDR3 contains 13 residues. Here the CDR3 DNA reads TGTGCCAGCAGGGAATGGACAGATCAGCCCCAGCATTTT. It yields the protein CASREWTDQPQHF.

This clone has a single count. The genes are TRBV6-5 and TRBJ2-7, with 8 positions matching TRBD1. The CDR3 runs 15 residues. The trim removed 6 bases at V and 0 bases at J, leaving 7 bases unmatched. Germline lookup yields CDR1 MNHEY and CDR2 SVGAGI. The CDR3 nucleotides read TGTGCCAGCAGCCCAGGACAGGGCTCCTCCTACGAGCAGTACTTC. Its protein product is CASSPGQGSSYEQYF.

Many counts were recorded for this clone. J is TRBJ2-3 and V is TRBV6-6, with a weak D call TRBD2 (5 bases). CDR3 length equals 14 residues. V shed 5 bases and J shed 2 bases, with 11 bases lying between them. Germline V gene sequence: CDR1 MNHNY, CDR2 SVGAGI (reference sequence). CDR3 in DNA: TGTGCCAGCAGTCTTACGACTATCACAGATACGCAGTATTTT. Translation gives CASSLTTITDTQYF.

The V gene is TRBV30, the J gene TRBJ1-1; D may be TRBD1 (5 bases). V was pared by 3 bases and J by 4 bases, with 12 bases between. The CDR3 loop spans 13 amino acids. From germline, CDR1 is GTSNPN and CDR2 SVGIG (reference sequence). CDR3 residues: CAWSPDRSTEAFF. CDR3 nucleotide sequence: TGTGCCTGGAGCCCTGACAGAAGCACTGAAGCTTTCTTT.

The gene calls are TRBV4-1 and TRBJ2-1; 11 bases map to TRBD2. V shed 4 bases, J shed 10 bases, and the junction held 12 bases outside the gene matches. Germline assignment: CDR1 MGHRA and CDR2 YSYEKL. The CDR3 length is 16 residues. The CDR3 region has the DNA TGCGCCAGCAGCCCCCCGGTAGCGGGGGGGTATCGGGAGCAGTTCTTC. Protein product: CASSPPVAGGYREQFF.

V is TRBV7-3 and J is TRBJ1-2; the D gene is possibly TRBD1 (5 bases). Trimming stripped 2 bases from V and 5 bases from J, with 12 bases between. Germline-derived CDR1 and CDR2 are SGHTA and FQGTGA. This CDR3 has 14 amino acids. The CDR3 nucleotides are TGTGCCAGCAGCTTAGGGCAGGGTGGATATGGCTACACCTTC. The encoded protein is CASSLGQGGYGYTF.

The J gene is TRBJ2-3, the V gene TRBV7-9; D is perhaps TRBD2 (5 bases). The CDR3 covers 15 residues. V lost 5 bases and J lost 0, with 12 bases in between. Per the germline V gene, CDR1 is SEHNR and CDR2 is FQNEAQ (reference sequence). The CDR3 DNA is TGTGCCAGCAGCCAATTCCCGGGGAGCACAGATACGCAGTATTTT. Translated, it gives CASSQFPGSTDTQYF.

CDR3 sequence (DNA): TGTGCCAGCAGTTCTACCGGGACAGGGTACAATCAGCCCCAGCATTTT. It is translated as CASSSTGTGYNQPQHF. The rearrangement joins TRBV27 to TRBJ1-5, with TRBD1 matching 9 bases. The CDR3 extends over 16 amino acids. The junction had 7 bases not matched to a gene; V was cut back by 4 bases and J by 3 bases. Germline CDR1 and CDR2: MNHEY and SMNVEV (reference sequence).

The CDR3 here is CSARGGIEAFF. In DNA form, the CDR3 reads TGCAGTGCTAGAGGAGGGATTGAAGCTTTCTTT. The chain has TRBV20-1 and TRBJ1-1; no reliable D call. This CDR3 contains 11 residues. CDR1 and CDR2 from the germline V gene are DFQATT and SNEGSKA (reference sequence). The V and J ends lost 1 base and 7 bases respectively, with 7 bases between them.

This chain links TRBV6-5 with TRBJ2-3; 9 bases map to TRBD2. Per germline, CDR1 MNHEY and CDR2 SVGAGI. The V gene end was trimmed by 7 bases and the J gene end by 4 bases; junction bases not matched to a gene: 9. The CDR3 extends over 15 amino acids. The CDR3, as DNA: TGTGCCAGCAAAGTAAGCGGGGGGAGCGCAGATACGCAGTATTTT. It encodes CASKVSGGSADTQYF.

This chain joins TRBV30 and TRBJ2-7; possibly TRBD2 for D (5 bases). The length of the CDR3 is 13 residues. CDR1 and CDR2 (germline): GTSNPN, SVGIG (reference sequence). Trimming removed 1 base at V and 2 bases at J, with 9 bases between. The chain's CDR3 is CAWSGGSTYEQYF. The CDR3 nucleotides read TGTGCCTGGAGTGGAGGGTCTACCTACGAGCAGTACTTC.

This chain connects TRBV7-9 to TRBJ2-7; no firm D call. V lost 5 bases, J lost 3 bases, and 11 bases lay in between. The CDR3 consists of 13 residues. In germline, CDR1 is SEHNR, CDR2 FQNEAQ (reference sequence). The CDR3 coding sequence is TGTGCCAGCAGCCCCATGTGGTTCTACGAGCAGTACTTC. Its protein is CASSPMWFYEQYF. Full variable domain (missing parts from reference TRBV7-9 and TRBJ2-7): DTGVSQNPRHKITKRGQNVTFRCDPISEHNRLYWYRQTLGQGPEFLTYFQNEAQLEKSRLLSDRFSAERPKGSFSTLEIQRTEQGDSAMYLCASSPMWFYEQYFGPGTRLTVT.

The chain uses TRBV6-1 and TRBJ2-5, with D unclear. CDR1 and CDR2 from the germline V gene are MNHNS and SASEGT. The V end lost 8 bases, the J end lost 7 bases, and 17 bases lay between the germline ends. This CDR3 has 13 amino acids. The CDR3 bases are TGTGCCAGCCACGCCCAACCCCTATTGACCCAGTACTTC. Translation: CASHAQPLLTQYF.

The V gene is TRBV5-1, the J gene TRBJ1-2, with a possible D match to TRBD1 (5 bases). CDR3 length equals 15 residues. Deletions cut 4 bases from V and 8 bases from J, with 21 bases between. CDR1 and CDR2 (germline): SGHRS, YFSETQ. The CDR3 sequence: CASSTVRGAALGYTF. The CDR3 region has the DNA TGCGCCAGCAGCACTGTACGTGGGGCAGCCCTAGGCTACACCTTC.

The V gene is TRBV19, the J gene TRBJ1-3, with 7 nucleotides matching TRBD1. There are 16 residues in the CDR3. Germline-derived CDR1 and CDR2 are LNHDA and SQIVND (reference sequence). The trim removed 3 bases at V and 2 bases at J, leaving 7 bases unmatched. Here the CDR3 reads CASSIATGRTGNTIYF. CDR3 nucleotides: TGTGCCAGTAGTATTGCGACAGGGAGGACTGGAAACACCATATATTTT.

This clone was observed once. This chain links TRBV4-3 with TRBJ1-5; weak D call: TRBD1 (6 bases). The CDR3 covers 15 residues. V was cut by 0 bases and J by 5 bases, with 11 bases left in between. Germline V gene data show CDR1 as LGHNA and CDR2 as YSLEER. The CDR3 bases are TGCGCCAGCAGCCAAGATACAGGGTGGGATCAGCCCCAGCATTTT. The encoded protein is CASSQDTGWDQPQHF.

The chain's CDR3 is CATSRERQTNYGYTF. CDR3 DNA sequence: TGTGCCACCAGCAGAGAGCGGCAGACTAACTATGGCTACACCTTC. V and J are TRBV15 and TRBJ1-2; no definite D call. From germline, CDR1 is LNHNV and CDR2 YYDKDF (reference sequence). V was trimmed by 0 bases and J by 0 bases, leaving 8 bases between them. The CDR3 loop spans 15 amino acids. Drawing the rest from reference TRBV15 and TRBJ1-2, the complete variable domain is DAMVIQNPRYQVTQFGKPVTLSCSQTLNHNVMYWYQQKSSQAPKLLFHYYDKDFNNEADTPDNFQSRRPNTSFCFLDIRSPGLGDTAMYLCATSRERQTNYGYTFGSGTRLTVV.

The chain employs TRBV6-4 and TRBJ1-2, with D maybe TRBD1 (6 bases). This CDR3 is built from 15 residues. The germline gives CDR1 MRHNA, CDR2 SNTAGT. V lost 2 bases to trimming and J lost 3 bases, with 13 bases between them. The CDR3 spells CASSDEGGLDYGYTF. CDR3 nucleotides: TGTGCCAGCAGTGACGAGGGGGGCCTTGACTATGGCTACACCTTC.

The chain joins TRBV7-3 to TRBJ2-3, with 7 bases that match TRBD2. CDR1 and CDR2 (germline): SGHTA, FQGTGA. This CDR3 has 15 residues. V lost 3 bases, J lost 3 bases, and 6 bases stayed unmatched. CDR3 DNA: TGTGCCAGCAGCTTTACGGGCGGGGGAACAGATACGCAGTATTTT. This gives the protein CASSFTGGGTDTQYF.

The chain has TRBV11-2 and TRBJ2-7; 12 bases line up with TRBD1. The CDR3 extends over 18 amino acids. CDR1 and CDR2 from the germline V gene are SGHAT and FQNNGV. The V segment lost 1 base and the J segment 1 base; nucleotides outside the gene matches: 8. The CDR3 DNA reads TGTGCCAGCAGCTTAGGAGGGACAGGGGGCTTTGTATCCTACGAGCAGTACTTC. It yields the protein CASSLGGTGGFVSYEQYF. The full variable domain, completed using reference TRBV11-2 and TRBJ2-7, is EAGVAQSPRYKIIEKRQSVAFWCNPISGHATLYWYQQILGQGPKLLIQFQNNGVVDDSQLPKDRFSAERLKGVDSTLKIQPAKLEDSAVYLCASSLGGTGGFVSYEQYFGPGTRLTVT.